The 32 T cell receptor beta chains below all came from one sample that was sequenced in a study of T cell changes during pregnancy in multiple sclerosis. Profiled with immunoSEQ multiplex PCR; TCRdb holds only in-frame clones, not every one. The table has 90,000 to 120,000 clones, approximately 90% seen once; the top ten hold about 3%. The material sequenced was peripheral blood, taken after pregnancy. The receptor source for this set is a female donor with multiple sclerosis, enrolled in a pregnancy study.

The CDR3 nucleotides are TGTGCCAGCAGCAAGCGGGGGCAGGGCACAGATACGCAGTATTTT. As protein: CASSKRGQGTDTQYF. V gene TRBV27 combines with J gene TRBJ2-3, with 8 bases matching TRBD2. V shed 6 bases, J shed 1 base, and the junction held 6 bases outside the gene matches. This CDR3 has 15 amino acids. Germline V lookup: CDR1 MNHEY, CDR2 SMNVEV (reference sequence).

V and J are TRBV6-5 and TRBJ1-6; D might be TRBD1 (6 bases). The CDR3 is 15 amino acids. CDR1 and CDR2 from the germline V gene are MNHEY and SVGAGI. V was clipped by 8 bases and J by 6 bases, with 17 bases between them. CDR3 sequence (DNA): TGTGCCAGCCAACCCCTGGGGGCCCTTAATTCACCCCTCCACTTT. It codes for CASQPLGALNSPLHF.

J is TRBJ2-7 and V is TRBV2; D perhaps matches TRBD2 (5 bases). The CDR3 spans 18 residues. Trimming left V 5 bases short and J 0 bases short, with 23 bases between. The germline CDR1 and CDR2 sequences are SNHLY and FYNNEI. The CDR3 is CASSLGNPNAVNSYEQYF. The CDR3 nucleotides read TGTGCCAGCAGTCTCGGGAACCCAAATGCGGTAAACTCCTACGAGCAGTACTTC. Together with reference TRBV2 and TRBJ2-7, the CDR3 gives the full variable domain: EPEVTQTPSHQVTQMGQEVILRCVPISNHLYFYWYRQILGQKVEFLVSFYNNEISEKSEIFDDQFSVERPDGSNFTLKIRSTKLEDSAMYFCASSLGNPNAVNSYEQYFGPGTRLTVT.

The chain recombines TRBV9 with TRBJ2-3, with D unclear. Trimming pared 3 bases from V and 2 bases from J, leaving 4 bases between. The germline V gene has CDR1 SGDLS and CDR2 YYNGEE. This CDR3 has 12 residues. CDR3 sequence (DNA): TGTGCCAGCAGCGACTACACAGATACGCAGTATTTT. Translation: CASSDYTDTQYF.

The chain is built from TRBV6-1 and TRBJ2-2, with 8 bases identical to TRBD1. The trim removed 6 bases at V and 8 bases at J, leaving 11 bases unmatched. The CDR3 is 15 residues long. Germline lookup yields CDR1 MNHNS and CDR2 SASEGT. Here the CDR3 DNA reads TGTGCCAGCAGCACTCAGGGGGCGGCAGCGGGGGAGCTGTTTTTT. As protein: CASSTQGAAAGELFF.

V is TRBV5-6 and J is TRBJ2-7; TRBD1 matches 7 bases. CDR1 is SGHDT and CDR2 is YYEEEE in the germline V gene. This CDR3 contains 13 residues. The trim removed 3 bases at V and 4 bases at J, leaving 4 bases unmatched. The DNA of the CDR3 is TGTGCCAGCAGCTACCGGGACAGTTACGAGCAGTACTTC. Its translation is CASSYRDSYEQYF.

The chain combines TRBV30 with TRBJ2-7; the match to TRBD1 covers 9 bases. In germline, CDR1 is GTSNPN, CDR2 SVGIG (reference sequence). Trimming removed 2 bases from V and 7 bases from J; junction bases left unmatched: 12. CDR3 size: 15 residues. CDR3 region: CAWSSTGTGFGEQYF. CDR3 bases: TGTGCCTGGAGTTCTACCGGGACAGGGTTCGGGGAGCAGTACTTC.

The rearrangement uses TRBV29-1 and TRBJ2-3; D gene ambiguous. The CDR3 is 13 residues long. Germline loops: CDR1 SQVTM, CDR2 ANQGSEA. Trimming took 1 base from V and 6 from J, leaving 11 bases between them. The CDR3 loop is CSVEVSSSDTQYF. The CDR3, as DNA: TGCAGCGTTGAAGTGAGTTCTTCCGATACGCAGTATTTT.

For this clone: A junction end diverges from the germline sequence, so it may reflect a read error. The chain is built from TRBV4-1 and TRBJ1-1; no firm D call. Germline-derived CDR1 and CDR2 are MGHRA and YSYEKL. This CDR3 is built from 15 residues. The CDR3 nucleotides are TGCGCCAGCAGTCAAGGTACCGCAATCGGCACTGAAGCTTTCTTT. The encoded protein is CASSQGTAIGTEAFF.

V gene TRBV4-1 combines with J gene TRBJ2-3; D is possibly TRBD1 (5 bases). The CDR3 runs 17 residues. V lost 0 bases and J lost 6, with 19 bases in between. Germline V lookup: CDR1 MGHRA, CDR2 YSYEKL. CDR3 residues: CASSQDWGQGYHDTQYF. The CDR3, as DNA: TGCGCCAGCAGCCAAGACTGGGGCCAAGGGTACCACGATACGCAGTATTTT.

The chain combines TRBV5-3 with TRBJ2-1; TRBD1 agrees at 8 bases. TRBV5-3 is marked as an open reading frame, function uncertain. The junction had 11 bases not matched to a gene; V was cut back by 4 bases and J by 2 bases. The CDR3 length is 17 residues. The CDR3 nucleotides are TGTGCCAGAAGCATAGGGACAGGAGGGCATCCCTACAATGAGCAGTTCTTC. Its translation is CARSIGTGGHPYNEQFF.

The V and J genes are TRBV19 and TRBJ2-7; 9 bases are shared with TRBD1. V was clipped by 5 bases and J by 2 bases; unmatched bases: 7. The length of the CDR3 is 15 residues. Germline CDR1 LNHDA, CDR2 SQIVND (reference sequence). CDR3 bases: TGTGCCAGTAGTCCAGGACAGGGGTTCACCTACGAGCAGTACTTC. Protein: CASSPGQGFTYEQYF.

The chain has TRBV27 and TRBJ2-3; TRBD1 might be the D (6 bases). The CDR3 has 12 amino acids. V lost 8 bases and J lost 6, with 12 bases in between. Germline V CDR1 and CDR2: MNHEY, SMNVEV (reference sequence). CDR3 bases: TGTGCCAGCGGGGGACACAGGGATACGCAGTATTTT. It is translated as CASGGHRDTQYF.

The chain couples TRBV10-2 to TRBJ2-3; 9 bases are a match to TRBD1. V gave up 8 bases and J gave up 3 bases; unmatched junction bases: 12. There are 16 residues in the CDR3. Germline values: CDR1 WSHSY, CDR2 SAAADI. This chain's CDR3 is CASQPNRGRVTDTQYF. The CDR3 DNA follows: TGCGCCAGCCAACCTAACAGGGGGCGCGTAACAGATACGCAGTATTTT.

In nucleotides, the CDR3 is TGTGCCAGTAGTATAGGAGGTCAGGGAAGTTTTGAGCAGTTCTTC. The encoded protein is CASSIGGQGSFEQFF. The V call is TRBV19, the J call TRBJ2-1; the D gene is possibly TRBD1 (5 bases). This CDR3 comprises 15 residues. CDR1 LNHDA and CDR2 SQIVND come from the germline V gene (reference sequence). Trimming left V 1 base short and J 9 bases short, with 16 bases between.

CDR3 DNA: TGCGCCAGCAGCTTGGGGGGCCCCAGTGAAAAACTGTTTTTT. As protein: CASSLGGPSEKLFF. V is TRBV5-1 and J is TRBJ1-4; D possibly corresponds to TRBD1 (5 bases). This CDR3 has 14 amino acids. With 0 bases removed from V and 7 bases from J, the gap between germline ends came to 10 bases. Germline values: CDR1 SGHRS, CDR2 YFSETQ.

By frequency in the sample, this clone is medium-sized. CDR3: CASRDRYNEQFF. DNA for the CDR3: TGTGCCAGTCGGGACAGGTACAATGAGCAGTTCTTC. The chain has TRBV19 and TRBJ2-1, with 8 bases that match TRBD1. Trimming at V came to 8 bases and at J to 4 bases, leaving 1 base not matched to a gene. CDR3 size: 12 residues. Germline CDR1 reads LNHDA; CDR2 reads SQIVND (reference sequence).

This rearrangement joins TRBV5-1 to TRBJ1-6; 8 positions match TRBD1. The CDR3 covers 15 residues. V gave up 3 bases and J gave up 8 bases; unmatched junction bases: 7. Germline assignment: CDR1 SGHRS and CDR2 YFSETQ. The CDR3 DNA follows: TGCGCCAGCAGCTGGACCCAGGGGGCTCATTCACCCCTCCACTTT. It is translated as CASSWTQGAHSPLHF.

V and J are TRBV6-6 and TRBJ1-5; TRBD1 is a possible D gene (5 bases). Germline V gene sequence: CDR1 MNHNY, CDR2 SVGAGI (reference sequence). This CDR3 contains 15 residues. V shed 5 bases and J shed 8 bases, with 19 bases lying between them. This CDR3 is CASSGDFSPPKPQHF. The CDR3 DNA follows: TGTGCCAGCAGTGGGGACTTCAGCCCACCAAAGCCCCAGCATTTT.

The chain uses TRBV11-2 and TRBJ1-2; the match to TRBD1 covers 8 bases. This CDR3 has 15 amino acids. CDR1 and CDR2 from the germline V gene are SGHAT and FQNNGV. With V trimmed by 5 bases and J by 2 bases, 7 bases remained unmatched. CDR3 in DNA: TGTGCCAGCAGCCCGCAGGGGGCGGCGAACTATGGCTACACCTTC. Protein: CASSPQGAANYGYTF.

The V and J genes are TRBV4-2 and TRBJ2-7, with 8 bases matching TRBD1. Germline CDR1 LGHNA, CDR2 YNFKEQ. CDR3 size: 16 residues. The J segment lost 3 bases and the V segment lost 0 bases, leaving 7 bases of the junction unmatched. The CDR3 is CASSQDGQGQLYEQYF. CDR3 DNA: TGTGCCAGCAGCCAAGACGGACAGGGCCAACTCTACGAGCAGTACTTC.

The chain carries TRBV7-3 and TRBJ2-3; 9 nucleotides agree with TRBD1. Per the germline V gene, CDR1 is SGHTA and CDR2 is FQGTGA. V lost 2 bases, J lost 5 bases, and 11 bases stayed unmatched. This CDR3 is 17 amino acids long. CDR3 sequence reads: CASSLLLLGQGRDTQYF. CDR3 coding DNA: TGTGCCAGCAGCTTATTACTTTTGGGACAGGGTCGAGATACGCAGTATTTT.

CDR3 sequence (DNA): TGTGCCAGCTTTGACAGGGTTCCTTCCTACGAGCAGTACTTC. Translation gives CASFDRVPSYEQYF. This rearrangement joins TRBV21-1 to TRBJ2-7; the table's D call of TRBD1 was not tested on the DNA. TRBV21-1 is listed as a pseudogene. CDR3 length: 14 amino acids.

This sequence joins TRBV9 and TRBJ2-1; 12 nucleotides match TRBD1. The J segment lost 2 bases and the V segment lost 0 bases, leaving 3 bases of the junction unmatched. This CDR3 spans 17 amino acids. The V gene's germline CDR1 is SGDLS and CDR2 YYNGEE. The CDR3: CASSVVGTGGAYNEQFF. The CDR3 coding sequence is TGTGCCAGCAGCGTAGTTGGGACAGGGGGCGCCTACAATGAGCAGTTCTTC.

The chain combines TRBV6-1 with TRBJ1-2, with 7 nucleotides matching TRBD1. The CDR3 length is 12 residues. Germline CDR1 MNHNS, CDR2 SASEGT. The J segment lost 8 bases and the V segment lost 5 bases, leaving 5 bases of the junction unmatched. As DNA, the CDR3 is TGTGCCAGCAGTCAGACAGGGAGCGGCTACACCTTC. Its protein is CASSQTGSGYTF.

CDR3 nucleotides: TGTGCCAGCATGGTCGGAGCGGGGTGGCCGGAGACCCAGTACTTC. The encoded protein is CASMVGAGWPETQYF. This chain uses TRBV6-1 with TRBJ2-5, with TRBD2 matching over 7 bases. CDR3 length: 15 residues. J was trimmed by 5 bases and V by 7 bases; bases with no gene match: 13. Germline assignment: CDR1 MNHNS and CDR2 SASEGT.

V gene TRBV5-6 combines with J gene TRBJ2-7; 7 bases align to TRBD2. Trimming removed 2 bases from V and 5 bases from J; junction bases left unmatched: 7. This CDR3 has 14 amino acids. Germline V CDR1 and CDR2: SGHDT, YYEEEE. This chain's CDR3 is CASSFGTTRDEQYF. DNA for the CDR3: TGTGCCAGCAGCTTCGGGACTACCAGGGACGAGCAGTACTTC.

This chain connects TRBV27 to TRBJ2-1; 7 bases map to TRBD2. The CDR3 length is 16 residues. The germline V gene has CDR1 MNHEY and CDR2 SMNVEV (reference sequence). The V gene end was trimmed by 1 base and the J gene end by 6 bases; junction bases not matched to a gene: 9. The CDR3 protein is CASSLFPSGARNEQFF. The DNA for the CDR3 is TGTGCCAGCAGTTTATTCCCCAGCGGGGCCCGCAATGAGCAGTTCTTC.

CDR3 loop: CASTPRGDTQYF. As DNA, the CDR3 is TGTGCCAGCACCCCCCGGGGAGATACGCAGTATTTT. This chain joins TRBV5-4 and TRBJ2-3, with D possibly matching TRBD2 (5 bases). CDR3 length: 12 residues. Between the trimmed V and J ends, which lost 6 bases and 5 bases, there was a span of 10 bases. The germline CDR1 and CDR2 sequences are SGHNT and YYREEE (reference sequence). Filled out from reference TRBV5-4 and TRBJ2-3, the complete variable domain reads ETGVTQSPTHLIKTRGQQVTLRCSSQSGHNTVSWYQQALGQGPQFIFQYYREEENGRGNFPPRFSGLQFPNYSSELNVNALELDDSALYLCASTPRGDTQYFGPGTRLTVL.

This chain connects TRBV27 to TRBJ2-7; D is unclear. V was cut by 2 bases and J by 2 bases, with 10 bases left in between. Germline V gene data show CDR1 as MNHEY and CDR2 as SMNVEV (reference sequence). This CDR3 is 14 amino acids long. In DNA, the CDR3 is TGTGCCAGCAGTTTAAGCCTAGAGGCCTACGAGCAGTACTTC. Translation gives CASSLSLEAYEQYF.

The chain carries TRBV27 and TRBJ2-7; possibly TRBD1 for D (6 bases). CDR1 MNHEY and CDR2 SMNVEV come from the germline V gene (reference sequence). The length of the CDR3 is 16 residues. V was clipped by 6 bases and J by 0 bases, with 18 bases between them. CDR3 in DNA: TGTGCCAGCAGGTCGACCCCCAGGGGATCCTCCTACGAGCAGTACTTC. This sequence encodes CASRSTPRGSSYEQYF.

This chain uses TRBV18 with TRBJ1-1; 8 nucleotides match TRBD1. J lost 8 bases, V lost 1 base, and 9 bases had no gene match. The CDR3 runs 15 residues. CDR1 and CDR2 from the germline V gene are KGHSH and LQKENI. CDR3 protein: CASSPQIGQGAEAFF. The CDR3 DNA reads as TGTGCCAGCTCACCACAAATAGGGCAGGGGGCGGAAGCTTTCTTT.